Sequencing of this T cell receptor beta chain was carried out in a study of PD-1 blockade in classical Hodgkin lymphoma. The study's findings and limits: The CD4+ diversity rise by C4D1 was clearest in complete responders.

Relapses following autologous stem cell transplantation were seen in all patients, with brentuximab vedotin exposure varying. V was pared by 3 bases and J by 6 bases, with 15 bases between. CDR1 SGDLS and CDR2 YYNGEE come from the germline V gene. This CDR3 is built from 14 residues. Notes on this clone: The antigen is not known.

The table came from immunoSEQ multiplex PCR; TCRdb's copy has only in-frame clones and leaves some out. Among 40,000 or so clones listed, 86% were seen once. The source material was peripheral blood mononuclear cells (PBMCs), sampled before the second cycle of nivolumab. The sequence derives from a human donor with classical Hodgkin lymphoma. The rearrangement links TRBV9 to TRBJ1-1; the D gene is possibly TRBD1 (5 bases). The CDR3 bases are TGTGCCAGCAGCGCCTTATCTCGGGACTCTGAAGCTTTCTTT. Translation gives CASSALSRDSEAFF.